One sample yielded the 30 T cell receptor beta chains listed below, sequenced in a study of shared clonotypes between healthy human individuals. Generated by immunoSEQ multiplex PCR, the TCRdb table keeps only in-frame clones and is missing some. The sample lists about 2 million clones; roughly 96% were seen once. Sequencing was performed on naive CD4+ T cells sorted from blood. Subset in this sample: CD45RA+ positively selected. The receptors here all came from a man aged 18 to 35 in good health.

The chain couples TRBV11-1 to TRBJ2-7; TRBD1 matches at 7 bases. The CDR3 has 15 amino acids. The V gene end was trimmed by 1 base and the J gene end by 4 bases; junction bases not matched to a gene: 7. The germline V gene has CDR1 SGHAT and CDR2 FQDESV (reference sequence). The CDR3 region has the DNA TGTGCCAGCAGCTTAGGATTGGGACAGCCTTACGAGCAGTACTTC. This encodes CASSLGLGQPYEQYF.

On this clone itself: The CDR3 end shows no conserved phenylalanine or tryptophan, and so a read error is likely. The CDR3 loop reads CASSQDETSYEQYL. CDR3 nucleotide sequence: TGTGCCAGCAGTCAAGATGAAACCTCCTACGAGCAGTACCTC. V usage is TRBV7-9 and J usage is TRBJ2-7, with D uncertain. The V end was cut by 6 bases, the J end by 0 bases, with 12 bases between. This CDR3 has 14 amino acids. Germline V gives CDR1 SEHNR, CDR2 FQNEAQ (reference sequence).

The chain carries TRBV27 and TRBJ1-2; possibly TRBD1 for D (5 bases). The V gene's germline CDR1 is MNHEY and CDR2 SMNVEV (reference sequence). The CDR3 runs 12 residues. Deletions cut 8 bases from V and 2 bases from J, with 9 bases between. The DNA for the CDR3 is TGTGCCAGCCAGACAGTCAACTATGGCTACACCTTC. Its translation: CASQTVNYGYTF.

The V gene is TRBV5-1, the J gene TRBJ2-7, with TRBD2 matching 7 bases. This CDR3 contains 14 residues. The J segment lost 7 bases and the V segment lost 1 base, leaving 8 bases of the junction unmatched. CDR1 is SGHRS and CDR2 is YFSETQ in the germline V gene. The CDR3 region is CASSLQAGRDEQYF. CDR3 sequence (DNA): TGCGCCAGCAGCTTGCAAGCGGGGCGGGATGAGCAGTACTTC.

This clone was seen a single time. This chain connects TRBV27 to TRBJ2-2; 10 nucleotides match TRBD2. Germline V CDR1 and CDR2: MNHEY, SMNVEV (reference sequence). The CDR3 totals 17 residues. V was pared by 6 bases and J by 5 bases, with 12 bases of the junction left unmatched. CDR3 residues: CASRRTSGLDRTGELFF. CDR3 in DNA: TGTGCCAGCAGGAGGACTAGCGGCCTAGACCGGACCGGGGAGCTGTTTTTT.

CDR3 DNA: TGTGCCAGCAGTGAACAGGGGCCTCGGTATGAGCAGTTCTTC. Its protein product is CASSEQGPRYEQFF. The J gene is TRBJ2-1, the V gene TRBV2; D is perhaps TRBD1 (6 bases). Germline loops: CDR1 SNHLY, CDR2 FYNNEI. V was clipped by 2 bases and J by 8 bases, with 13 bases between them. The CDR3 has 14 amino acids.

CDR3 DNA: TGTGCCAGCAGCTCCTACAGGGGGTGGGGCCCCTATAATTCACCCCTCCACTTT. The encoded protein is CASSSYRGWGPYNSPLHF. The chain links TRBV7-9 to TRBJ1-6; 8 bases agree with TRBD1. Germline-derived CDR1 and CDR2 are SEHNR and FQNEAQ (reference sequence). V lost 4 bases to trimming and J lost 2 bases; unmatched junction nucleotides: 10. The CDR3 runs 18 residues. Full variable domain (missing parts from reference TRBV7-9 and TRBJ1-6): DTGVSQNPRHKITKRGQNVTFRCDPISEHNRLYWYRQTLGQGPEFLTYFQNEAQLEKSRLLSDRFSAERPKGSFSTLEIQRTEQGDSAMYLCASSSYRGWGPYNSPLHFGNGTRLTVT.

The table lists this clone with a count of one. The genes are TRBV4-1 and TRBJ1-3, with TRBD1 identical over 10 bases. The CDR3 totals 18 residues. CDR1 and CDR2 (germline): MGHRA, YSYEKL. V shed 4 bases and J 0 bases; nucleotides not matched to a gene: 9. In DNA form, the CDR3 reads TGCGCCAGCAGCCCTTTCCCGGGACAGGGGTACTCTGGAAACACCATATATTTT. The encoded protein is CASSPFPGQGYSGNTIYF.

This chain joins TRBV6-9 and TRBJ2-7; no firm D call. CDR3 length: 11 amino acids. Germline-derived CDR1 and CDR2 are MNHGY and SVAAGI. Trimming left V 10 bases short and J 3 bases short, with 10 bases between. Here the CDR3 DNA reads TGTGCCACCTCCATTAGCTACGAGCAGTACTTC. It encodes CATSISYEQYF.

This chain links TRBV9 with TRBJ1-1; no reliable D call. Germline assignment: CDR1 SGDLS and CDR2 YYNGEE. This CDR3 spans 13 amino acids. The V gene lost 3 bases and the J gene lost 5 bases, with 11 bases spanning the gap. The CDR3 DNA follows: TGTGCCAGCAGCGCACCTGGAGGGACTGAAGCTTTCTTT. It encodes CASSAPGGTEAFF. The full variable domain, rest sourced from reference TRBV9 and TRBJ1-1, is DSGVTQTPKHLITATGQRVTLRCSPRSGDLSVYWYQQSLDQGLQFLIQYYNGEERAKGNILERFSAQQFPDLHSELNLSSLELGDSALYFCASSAPGGTEAFFGQGTRLTVV.

This chain links TRBV9 with TRBJ2-3; 9 nucleotides align to TRBD1. V dropped 4 bases and J dropped 2; count of bases not matched to a gene: 8. CDR1 and CDR2 from the germline V gene are SGDLS and YYNGEE. This CDR3 comprises 16 residues. The CDR3 nucleotides are TGTGCCAGCAGCCCGGGACAGGGAAGCCACACAGATACGCAGTATTTT. This translates into CASSPGQGSHTDTQYF.

This chain joins TRBV19 and TRBJ1-1; 9 bases fit TRBD1. V shed 5 bases and J 5 bases; nucleotides not matched to a gene: 6. The CDR3 covers 14 residues. Per germline, CDR1 LNHDA and CDR2 SQIVND (reference sequence). The CDR3 is CASSAGQGGTEAFF. CDR3 DNA: TGTGCCAGTAGTGCGGGACAGGGAGGGACTGAAGCTTTCTTT.

This CDR3 reads CASSLELGSINYGYTF. CDR3 DNA: TGTGCCAGCAGCTTAGAGCTGGGGAGCATAAACTATGGCTACACCTTC. This chain uses TRBV7-9 with TRBJ1-2; D is uncertain. Germline V CDR1 and CDR2: SEHNR, FQNEAQ (reference sequence). The CDR3 extends over 16 amino acids. Trimming took off 1 base at V and 2 bases at J, with 14 bases between the two ends.

V and J are TRBV27 and TRBJ2-1; D is ambiguous. The CDR3 contains 13 residues. CDR1 is MNHEY, CDR2 SMNVEV, per germline (reference sequence). V was cut by 3 bases and J by 5 bases, with 8 bases left in between. The DNA of the CDR3 is TGTGCCAGCAGTTTTTTGGTAAACAATGAGCAGTTCTTC. Residues: CASSFLVNNEQFF.

This clone was found once. The chain joins TRBV9 to TRBJ1-1; D might be TRBD1 (6 bases). CDR3 length: 13 amino acids. The V gene lost 2 bases and the J gene lost 6 bases, with 11 bases spanning the gap. Germline values: CDR1 SGDLS, CDR2 YYNGEE. The CDR3 is CASSVIRGPEAFF. The CDR3 coding sequence is TGTGCCAGCAGCGTGATCCGGGGGCCTGAAGCTTTCTTT. Combining the CDR3 with reference TRBV9 and TRBJ1-1 gives the whole variable domain DSGVTQTPKHLITATGQRVTLRCSPRSGDLSVYWYQQSLDQGLQFLIQYYNGEERAKGNILERFSAQQFPDLHSELNLSSLELGDSALYFCASSVIRGPEAFFGQGTRLTVV.

This clone was recorded a few times. The same CDR3 is also encoded by other DNA sequences in this sample. The chain is built from TRBV5-1 and TRBJ2-7; 7 bases are a match to TRBD1. Germline values: CDR1 SGHRS, CDR2 YFSETQ. V gave up 2 bases and J gave up 5 bases; unmatched junction bases: 1. CDR3 length: 12 residues. Here the CDR3 DNA reads TGCGCCAGCAGCTTACAGGGGCACGAGCAGTACTTC. Amino acids: CASSLQGHEQYF.

The CDR3 nucleotides read TGTGCCAGCTCAGCCCGGGACAACACCTACGAGCAGTACTTC. Protein sequence: CASSARDNTYEQYF. The rearrangement uses TRBV18 and TRBJ2-7; tentative D call: TRBD1 (6 bases). The V end was cut by 5 bases, the J end by 2 bases, with 13 bases between. Germline CDR1 is KGHSH and CDR2 is LQKENI. The CDR3 extends over 14 amino acids.

This sequence joins TRBV7-9 and TRBJ1-2; the match to TRBD1 covers 11 bases. V gave up 0 bases and J gave up 6 bases; unmatched junction bases: 6. CDR1 and CDR2 from the germline V gene are SEHNR and FQNEAQ (reference sequence). This CDR3 comprises 16 residues. CDR3 amino acids: CASSLADRGPQDGYTF. The CDR3, as DNA: TGTGCCAGCAGCTTAGCGGACAGGGGGCCCCAGGATGGCTACACCTTC.

The V and J genes are TRBV11-2 and TRBJ2-7; 9 nucleotides align to TRBD1. Germline CDR1 reads SGHAT; CDR2 reads FQNNGV. There are 14 residues in the CDR3. Unmatched junction bases numbered 9, after V lost 5 bases and J lost 7 bases. The CDR3 region has the DNA TGTGCCAGCAGCCCGAATACAGGGGGCGGTGAGCAGTACTTC. This translates into CASSPNTGGGEQYF.

V gene TRBV6-1 combines with J gene TRBJ2-7; D is perhaps TRBD2 (6 bases). The germline V gene encodes CDR1 MNHNS and CDR2 SASEGT. Between the trimmed V and J ends, which lost 7 bases and 4 bases, there was a span of 14 bases. This CDR3 contains 13 residues. CDR3 protein: CASTLKGRYEQYF. CDR3 DNA: TGTGCCAGCACCCTGAAAGGGAGGTACGAGCAGTACTTC.

The chain joins TRBV4-1 to TRBJ2-5; 13 bases are shared with TRBD2. CDR1 and CDR2 from the germline V gene are MGHRA and YSYEKL. The V gene end was trimmed by 2 bases and the J gene end by 1 base; junction bases not matched to a gene: 7. CDR3 length equals 18 residues. The CDR3 region is CASSQQDRLAGGQETQYF. The CDR3 nucleotides read TGCGCCAGCAGCCAACAGGACCGACTAGCGGGGGGCCAAGAGACCCAGTACTTC.

V gene TRBV30 combines with J gene TRBJ1-6, with D tentatively TRBD1 (5 bases). Germline assignment: CDR1 GTSNPN and CDR2 SVGIG (reference sequence). The CDR3 contains 14 residues. Trimming removed 4 bases at V and 9 bases at J, with 16 bases between. CDR3 DNA: TGTGCCTGGACCGCCGGGACTCTTAGTTCACCCCTCCACTTT. Translation gives CAWTAGTLSSPLHF.

The rearrangement joins TRBV5-4 to TRBJ2-5; possibly TRBD1 for D (6 bases). V shed 5 bases and J shed 3 bases, with 17 bases lying between them. Germline-derived CDR1 and CDR2 are SGHNT and YYREEE (reference sequence). The CDR3 is 15 amino acids. CDR3 DNA: TGTGCCAGCAGGCGAGGGTACAGGGCCGAAGAGACCCAGTACTTC. Translated, it gives CASRRGYRAEETQYF.

This sequence joins TRBV7-2 and TRBJ2-7, with no clear D. V dropped 3 bases and J dropped 2 bases, with 8 bases sitting between them. This CDR3 comprises 13 residues. CDR1 and CDR2 (germline): SGHTA, FQGNSA. This chain's CDR3 is CASSLRLTYEQYF. In DNA form, the CDR3 reads TGTGCCAGCAGCTTGAGGCTCACCTACGAGCAGTACTTC.

The table lists this clone with a count of one. CDR3 sequence (DNA): TGTGCCAGCTCACTTGCTCCGGGACCCACTAATGAAAAACTGTTTTTT. Amino acid sequence: CASSLAPGPTNEKLFF. V and J are TRBV18 and TRBJ1-4, with D perhaps matching TRBD1 (5 bases). Germline V gene data show CDR1 as KGHSH and CDR2 as LQKENI. The CDR3 runs to 16 residues. V gave up 4 bases and J gave up 2 bases, with 14 bases separating them.

In regard to this clone: The sample carries other DNA sequences with the same CDR3. The genes are TRBV5-4 and TRBJ1-3; a weak D match, TRBD1 (5 bases). The CDR3 totals 14 residues. V lost 4 bases and J 0 bases, leaving 8 bases between the germline ends. Germline V gene data show CDR1 as SGHNT and CDR2 as YYREEE (reference sequence). The CDR3 nucleotides read TGTGCCAGCAGCCTCGACAGCTCTGGAAACACCATATATTTT. This codes for CASSLDSSGNTIYF.

V is TRBV2 and J is TRBJ2-1; TRBD2 matches 12 bases. The CDR3 totals 14 residues. The germline CDR1 and CDR2 sequences are SNHLY and FYNNEI. J gave up 9 bases and V 7 bases, and 7 bases lay outside the gene matches. The CDR3 spells CASMELAGGVEQFF. The DNA of the CDR3 is TGTGCCAGCATGGAACTAGCGGGAGGTGTTGAGCAGTTCTTC.

In DNA, the CDR3 is TGTGCCAGCTCACCAAGAGGCCTCAGGGGCGACGAGCAGTACTTC. Its translation: CASSPRGLRGDEQYF. This chain joins TRBV18 and TRBJ2-7; tentatively, D is TRBD1 (6 bases). This CDR3 region has 15 residues. Germline V gives CDR1 KGHSH, CDR2 LQKENI. Trimming pared 2 bases from V and 5 bases from J, leaving 16 bases between.

The rearrangement joins TRBV7-2 to TRBJ1-4; 10 nucleotides agree with TRBD1. The V gene's germline CDR1 is SGHTA and CDR2 FQGNSA. The V and J ends lost 0 bases and 14 bases, in that order; junction bases with no gene match: 9. CDR3 length: 15 residues. CDR3 residues: CASSLAGTGDTRLFF. The CDR3 DNA reads as TGTGCCAGCAGCTTAGCCGGGACAGGGGATACTCGTCTGTTTTTT.

The J gene is TRBJ2-2, the V gene TRBV11-3; either TRBD1 or TRBD2 may supply D (5 bases each). The CDR3 extends over 15 amino acids. Per germline, CDR1 SGHNT and CDR2 YENEEA. Trimming removed 1 base from V and 5 bases from J, with 11 bases in between. CDR3 region: CASSLVPGGTGELFF. CDR3 sequence (DNA): TGTGCCAGCAGCTTAGTACCTGGGGGAACCGGGGAGCTGTTTTTT.